Given below is one TCR beta chain in context. This entry belongs to a study of blood T cell repertoires in COVID-19. About the research overall: Sites in the United States, Italy and Spain provided acute and convalescent COVID-19 samples.

TCRdb keeps only in-frame clones here, not all; method: immunoSEQ multiplex PCR. The data show approximately 290,000 clones, with roughly 89% seen just once and over 3.5% held by the top ten. Everyone who took part was roughly 18 to 90 years old, and they came from about 23 US areas. The TCR comes from a woman between 18 and 29 years old with acute COVID-19. The specimen was PBMCs or T cells enriched from blood (not recorded which).

The CDR3 DNA reads as TGTGCCAGCAGTCCAGCATACCGGGTCTCATATGGCTACACCTTC. Translation: CASSPAYRVSYGYTF. The chain joins TRBV27 to TRBJ1-2, with D unresolved. Germline V lookup: CDR1 MNHEY, CDR2 SMNVEV (reference sequence). The CDR3 length is 15 residues. Trimming stripped 5 bases from V and 5 bases from J, with 18 bases between.